The T cell receptor beta chain under discussion was sequenced for a study of blood T cell repertoires in COVID-19. Study at large: The analysed material was cDNA or gDNA that came from T cells, B-cell-depleted T cells, or PBMCs.

This CDR3 spans 14 amino acids. Trimming took 4 bases from V and 6 from J; bases not matched to a gene: 9. CDR1 and CDR2 from the germline V gene are SGHNT and YYREEE (reference sequence). Sequencing was performed with immunoSEQ multiplex PCR; in TCRdb, only in-frame clones are kept and a portion is missing. The sample has some 200,000 clones, about 90% seen once. The recovered donors of Cohort 3 showed two negative PCRs, clearance, or symptom resolution. The clonotype was recovered from a woman younger than 30 who had recovered from COVID-19. The V gene is TRBV5-4, the J gene TRBJ1-1, with 7 bases aligning to TRBD1. Sequencing was performed on PBMCs or T cells enriched from blood (not recorded which). CDR3: CASSVTGVIAEAFF. DNA of the CDR3: TGTGCCAGCAGCGTAACAGGGGTTATCGCTGAAGCTTTCTTT.